A selection of T cell receptor beta chains follows, all from one sample in a study of T cell changes during pregnancy in multiple sclerosis. This table comes from immunoSEQ multiplex PCR, and its TCRdb copy is limited to in-frame clones, with some not included. Among 45,000 to 60,000 clones, under 95% were seen once, and the ten largest hold nearly 0.2%. Sequencing used CD4+ T cells from peripheral blood mononuclear cells, obtained in the second trimester of pregnancy. These receptors came from a female donor with multiple sclerosis, enrolled in a pregnancy study. CDR3s include the opening cysteine and the closing phenylalanine or tryptophan. D genes are given only for firm matches. Clone size is shown for a subset of rows, as once, few, many or a class of expanded clone.

CDR3nt: TGTGCCAGCAGTTTGATGGGACAGGGGAATGAAAAACTGTTTTTT
CDR3aa: CASSLMGQGNEKLFF
v_gene: TRBV28
d_gene: TRBD1
len: 15
abundance: -
j_gene: TRBJ1-4

CDR3nt: TGTGCCAGCAGCTTCGGGACAGGGGCCTACGAGCAGTACTTC
CDR3aa: CASSFGTGAYEQYF
v_gene: TRBV7-8
d_gene: TRBD1
len: 14
abundance: -
j_gene: TRBJ2-7

CDR3nt: TGTGCCAGCAGCTTAGTTGGCAGTCGCATGAACACTGAAGCTTTCTTT
CDR3aa: CASSLVGSRMNTEAFF
v_gene: TRBV7-2
d_gene: -
len: 16
abundance: -
j_gene: TRBJ1-1

CDR3nt: TGTGCCAGTAGTCGGCCAGGTGGCAATCAGCCCCAGCATTTT
CDR3aa: CASSRPGGNQPQHF
v_gene: TRBV19
d_gene: -
len: 14
abundance: -
j_gene: TRBJ1-5

CDR3nt: TGCGCCAGCAGCCCAGGGGCGCTCTTAACAGATACGCAGTATTTT
CDR3aa: CASSPGALLTDTQYF
v_gene: TRBV4-1
d_gene: -
len: 15
abundance: -
j_gene: TRBJ2-3

CDR3nt: TGTGCCAGCAGCTACGACAGAAAAGAGACCCAGTACTTC
CDR3aa: CASSYDRKETQYF
v_gene: TRBV7-2
d_gene: -
len: 13
abundance: once
j_gene: TRBJ2-5

CDR3nt: TGTGCCAGCAGCTACTCGGACAGGGCCAACGCTGAAGCTTTCTTT
CDR3aa: CASSYSDRANAEAFF
v_gene: TRBV13
d_gene: TRBD1
len: 15
abundance: -
j_gene: TRBJ1-1

CDR3nt: TGTGCCAGCTCACCGCTCGACAGCCCTATCGGGGGCTACACCTTC
CDR3aa: CASSPLDSPIGGYTF
v_gene: TRBV18
d_gene: -
len: 15
abundance: -
j_gene: TRBJ1-2

CDR3nt: TGTGCCAGCAGCTTAGGACAGGGGCCGAGGCAGCCCCAGCATTTT
CDR3aa: CASSLGQGPRQPQHF
v_gene: TRBV7-2
d_gene: TRBD1
len: 15
abundance: -
j_gene: TRBJ1-5

CDR3nt: TGCGCCAGCAGCTTGGCCGACAGGGGGCCTTCAACTGAAGCTTTCTTT
CDR3aa: CASSLADRGPSTEAFF
v_gene: TRBV5-1
d_gene: TRBD1
len: 16
abundance: once
j_gene: TRBJ1-1

CDR3nt: TGTGCCACCAGCAGAGATCCCAGGAAGAACACTGAAGCTTTCTTT
CDR3aa: CATSRDPRKNTEAFF
v_gene: TRBV15
d_gene: -
len: 15
abundance: -
j_gene: TRBJ1-1

CDR3nt: TGTGCCAGCAGGTTCCGCAGGGTCGATTCACCCCTCCACTTT
CDR3aa: CASRFRRVDSPLHF
v_gene: TRBV27
d_gene: -
len: 14
abundance: -
j_gene: TRBJ1-6

CDR3nt: TGTGCCAGCAGTTTATCGGGGGAAACCGGGGAGCTGTTTTTT
CDR3aa: CASSLSGETGELFF
v_gene: TRBV28
d_gene: -
len: 14
abundance: -
j_gene: TRBJ2-2

CDR3nt: TGTGCCAGCAGCCAGACAGCGTCCTACAATGAGCAGTTCTTC
CDR3aa: CASSQTASYNEQFF
v_gene: TRBV5-4
d_gene: -
len: 14
abundance: -
j_gene: TRBJ2-1

CDR3nt: TGCAGTGTGGGAGCCTACGAGCAGTACTTC
CDR3aa: CSVGAYEQYF
v_gene: TRBV20-1
d_gene: -
len: 10
abundance: once
j_gene: TRBJ2-7

CDR3nt: TGTGCCAGTAGTATAGGACAGGGGGGCACTGAAGCTTTCTTT
CDR3aa: CASSIGQGGTEAFF
v_gene: TRBV19
d_gene: TRBD1
len: 14
abundance: -
j_gene: TRBJ1-1

CDR3nt: TGCGCCAGCAGCTTCCGACAGGGCACAGATACGCAGTATTTT
CDR3aa: CASSFRQGTDTQYF
v_gene: TRBV5-1
d_gene: -
len: 14
abundance: -
j_gene: TRBJ2-3

CDR3nt: TGCACCAGCAGCCCGACCGGTGCGGGAGATGTCCACAATGAGCAGTTCTTC
CDR3aa: CTSSPTGAGDVHNEQFF
v_gene: TRBV1
d_gene: -
len: 17
abundance: -
j_gene: TRBJ2-1

CDR3nt: TGTGCCACCAAGCGAGGGGGCGACTCCTACGAGCAGTACTTC
CDR3aa: CATKRGGDSYEQYF
v_gene: TRBV19
d_gene: TRBD1
len: 14
abundance: -
j_gene: TRBJ2-7

CDR3nt: TGTGCCAGCAGCCAAGAAGCGGCCGGTATGAACACTGAAGCTTTCTTT
CDR3aa: CASSQEAAGMNTEAFF
v_gene: TRBV4-2
d_gene: -
len: 16
abundance: -
j_gene: TRBJ1-1

CDR3nt: TGTGCCAGCAGTGTCACAGGGGCTCCCTTCTACGAGCAGTACTTC
CDR3aa: CASSVTGAPFYEQYF
v_gene: TRBV6-1
d_gene: TRBD1
len: 15
abundance: -
j_gene: TRBJ2-7

CDR3nt: TGCGCCAGCAGCGGAAGGGGGGGTGCGGCAGAGGGGCCAGGCTACAATGAGCAGTTCTTC
CDR3aa: CASSGRGGAAEGPGYNEQFF
v_gene: TRBV5-1
d_gene: -
len: 20
abundance: -
j_gene: TRBJ2-1

CDR3nt: TGTGCCTGGAGTCTGGGACAGGGGGCCCACGAGCAGTACTTC
CDR3aa: CAWSLGQGAHEQYF
v_gene: TRBV30
d_gene: TRBD1
len: 14
abundance: -
j_gene: TRBJ2-7

CDR3nt: TGCGCCAGCAGCTTGACAGGGGGCACTGAAGCTTTCTTT
CDR3aa: CASSLTGGTEAFF
v_gene: TRBV5-1
d_gene: TRBD1
len: 13
abundance: -
j_gene: TRBJ1-1

CDR3nt: TGTGCCAGCAGCCAAGTACGGGGGACGGAGCAGTACTTC
CDR3aa: CASSQVRGTEQYF
v_gene: TRBV14
d_gene: -
len: 13
abundance: -
j_gene: TRBJ2-7

CDR3nt: TGTGCCAGCAGTCCGACAGGCCTCTACGAGCAGTACTTC
CDR3aa: CASSPTGLYEQYF
v_gene: TRBV6-5
d_gene: -
len: 13
abundance: -
j_gene: TRBJ2-7

CDR3nt: TGTGCCAGCAGTTTGACCGGACAAGGGAATTCACCCCTCCACTTT
CDR3aa: CASSLTGQGNSPLHF
v_gene: TRBV27
d_gene: -
len: 15
abundance: -
j_gene: TRBJ1-6

CDR3nt: TGTGCCAGCGGGCGGACTAGCGGGAGACGAGTTTACAATGAGCAGTTCTTC
CDR3aa: CASGRTSGRRVYNEQFF
v_gene: TRBV27
d_gene: TRBD2
len: 17
abundance: -
j_gene: TRBJ2-1